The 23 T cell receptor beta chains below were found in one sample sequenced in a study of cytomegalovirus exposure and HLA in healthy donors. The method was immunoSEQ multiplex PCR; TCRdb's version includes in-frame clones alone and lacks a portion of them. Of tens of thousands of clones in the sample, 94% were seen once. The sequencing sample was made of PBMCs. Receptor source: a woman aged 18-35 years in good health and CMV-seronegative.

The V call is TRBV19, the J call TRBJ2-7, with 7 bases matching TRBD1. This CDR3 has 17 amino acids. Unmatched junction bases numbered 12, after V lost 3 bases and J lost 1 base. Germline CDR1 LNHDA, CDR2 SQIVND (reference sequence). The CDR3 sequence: CASSITGVGDISYEQYF. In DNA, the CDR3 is TGTGCCAGTAGTATTACAGGGGTGGGGGATATTTCCTACGAGCAGTACTTC.

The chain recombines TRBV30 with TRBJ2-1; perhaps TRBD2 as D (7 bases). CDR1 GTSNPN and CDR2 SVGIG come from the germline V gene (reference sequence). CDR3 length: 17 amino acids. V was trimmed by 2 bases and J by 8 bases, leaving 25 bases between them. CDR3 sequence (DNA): TGTGCCTGGAGTCCGAAGGGGGGGCTATTGGGATTCGATGAGCAGTTCTTC. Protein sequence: CAWSPKGGLLGFDEQFF.

The CDR3 loop reads CASSLDRASSGNTIYF. The CDR3 DNA reads TGTGCCAGCTCTCTGGACAGGGCTTCTTCTGGAAACACCATATATTTT. This chain uses TRBV19 with TRBJ1-3; 8 nucleotides agree with TRBD1. V lost 9 bases and J lost 1; bases outside the gene matches: 11. The CDR3 totals 16 residues. Germline V gives CDR1 LNHDA, CDR2 SQIVND (reference sequence). The whole variable domain, filled in from reference TRBV19 and TRBJ1-3, reads DGGITQSPKYLFRKEGQNVTLSCEQNLNHDAMYWYRQDPGQGLRLIYYSQIVNDFQKGDIAEGYSVSREKKESFPLTVTSAQKNPTAFYLCASSLDRASSGNTIYFGEGSWLTVV.

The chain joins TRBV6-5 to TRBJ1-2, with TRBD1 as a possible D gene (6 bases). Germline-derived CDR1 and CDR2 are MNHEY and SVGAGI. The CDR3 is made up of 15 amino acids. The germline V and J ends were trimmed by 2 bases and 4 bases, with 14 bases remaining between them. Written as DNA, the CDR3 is TGTGCCAGCAGTTACGGAGGACAGCGACGCTATGGCTACACCTTC. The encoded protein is CASSYGGQRRYGYTF.

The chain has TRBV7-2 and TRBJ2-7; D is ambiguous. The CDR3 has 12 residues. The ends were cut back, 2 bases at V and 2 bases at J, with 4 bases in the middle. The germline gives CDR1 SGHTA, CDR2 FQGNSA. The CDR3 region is CASSLSPYEQYF. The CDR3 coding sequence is TGTGCCAGCAGCTTAAGCCCCTACGAGCAGTACTTC.

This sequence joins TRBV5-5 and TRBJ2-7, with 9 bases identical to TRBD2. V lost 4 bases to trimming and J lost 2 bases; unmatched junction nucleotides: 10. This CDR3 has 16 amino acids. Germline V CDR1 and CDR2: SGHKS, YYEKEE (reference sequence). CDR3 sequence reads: CASSPTPSGIPYEQYF. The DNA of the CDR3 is TGTGCCAGCAGCCCTACCCCTAGCGGGATACCCTACGAGCAGTACTTC. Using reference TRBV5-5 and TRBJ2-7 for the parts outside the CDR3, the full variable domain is DAGVTQSPTHLIKTRGQQVTLRCSPISGHKSVSWYQQVLGQGPQFIFQYYEKEERGRGNFPDRFSARQFPNYSSELNVNALLLGDSALYLCASSPTPSGIPYEQYFGPGTRLTVT.

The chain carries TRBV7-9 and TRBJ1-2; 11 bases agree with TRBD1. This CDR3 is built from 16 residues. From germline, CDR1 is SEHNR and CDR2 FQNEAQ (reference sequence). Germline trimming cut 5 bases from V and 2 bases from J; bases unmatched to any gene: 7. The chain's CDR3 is CASSLFGQGANYGYTF. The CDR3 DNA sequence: TGTGCCAGCAGCCTATTCGGACAGGGGGCAAACTATGGCTACACCTTC.

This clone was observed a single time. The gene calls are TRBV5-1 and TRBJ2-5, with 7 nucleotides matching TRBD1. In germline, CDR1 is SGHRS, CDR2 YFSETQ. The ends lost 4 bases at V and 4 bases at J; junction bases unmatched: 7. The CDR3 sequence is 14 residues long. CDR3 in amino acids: CASSLRDSLETQYF. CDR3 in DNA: TGCGCCAGCAGCCTCAGGGACAGTTTAGAGACCCAGTACTTC.

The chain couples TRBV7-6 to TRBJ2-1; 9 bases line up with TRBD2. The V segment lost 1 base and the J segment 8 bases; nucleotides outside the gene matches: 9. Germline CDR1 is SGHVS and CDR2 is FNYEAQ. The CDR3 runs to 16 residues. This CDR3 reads CASSLGPAGGRYEQFF. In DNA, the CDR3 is TGTGCCAGCAGCTTAGGTCCAGCGGGAGGTCGGTATGAGCAGTTCTTC.

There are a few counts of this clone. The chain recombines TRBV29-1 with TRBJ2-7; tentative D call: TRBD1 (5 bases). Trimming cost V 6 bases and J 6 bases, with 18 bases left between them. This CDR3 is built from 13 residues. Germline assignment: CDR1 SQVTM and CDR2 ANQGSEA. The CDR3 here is CSVGRQGIGEQYF. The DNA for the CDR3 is TGCAGCGTCGGTCGGCAGGGAATAGGCGAGCAGTACTTC.

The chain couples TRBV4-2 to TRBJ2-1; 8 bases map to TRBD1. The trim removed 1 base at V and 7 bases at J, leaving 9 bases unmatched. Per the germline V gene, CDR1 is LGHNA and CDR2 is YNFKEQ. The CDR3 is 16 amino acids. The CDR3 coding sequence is TGTGCCAGCAGCCAAGTCGCTGGACAGGGTGTAAATGAGCAGTTCTTC. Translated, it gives CASSQVAGQGVNEQFF.

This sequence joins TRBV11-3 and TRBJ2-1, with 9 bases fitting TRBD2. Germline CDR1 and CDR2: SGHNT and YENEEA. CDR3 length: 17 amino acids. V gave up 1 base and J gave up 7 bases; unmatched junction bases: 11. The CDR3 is CASSLAPRRLAENEQFF. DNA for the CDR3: TGTGCCAGCAGCTTAGCTCCTCGACGACTAGCGGAGAATGAGCAGTTCTTC.

CDR3 nucleotide sequence: TGTGCCAGCAGTGAGGGACAGTACCCCGGTGGCTACACCTTC. Translation gives CASSEGQYPGGYTF. This chain links TRBV27 with TRBJ1-2, with TRBD1 identical over 7 bases. The CDR3 consists of 14 residues. The germline V gene encodes CDR1 MNHEY and CDR2 SMNVEV (reference sequence). V shed 5 bases, J shed 7 bases, and the junction held 10 bases outside the gene matches.

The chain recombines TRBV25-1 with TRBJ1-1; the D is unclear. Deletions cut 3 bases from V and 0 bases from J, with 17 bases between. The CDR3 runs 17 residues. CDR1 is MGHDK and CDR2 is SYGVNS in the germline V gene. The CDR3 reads CASSDGTEVNMNTEAFF. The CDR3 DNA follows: TGTGCCAGCAGTGATGGCACCGAGGTGAACATGAACACTGAAGCTTTCTTT.

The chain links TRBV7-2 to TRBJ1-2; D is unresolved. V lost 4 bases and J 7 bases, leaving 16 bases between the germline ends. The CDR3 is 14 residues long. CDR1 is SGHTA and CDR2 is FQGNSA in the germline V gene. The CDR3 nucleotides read TGTGCCAGCAGCTCAACGGGGAGGGTTGGTGGCTACACCTTC. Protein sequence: CASSSTGRVGGYTF. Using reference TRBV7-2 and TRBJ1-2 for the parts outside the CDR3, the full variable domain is GAGVSQSPSNKVTEKGKDVELRCDPISGHTALYWYRQSLGQGLEFLIYFQGNSAPDKSGLPSDRFSAERTGGSVSTLTIQRTQQEDSAVYLCASSSTGRVGGYTFGSGTRLTVV.

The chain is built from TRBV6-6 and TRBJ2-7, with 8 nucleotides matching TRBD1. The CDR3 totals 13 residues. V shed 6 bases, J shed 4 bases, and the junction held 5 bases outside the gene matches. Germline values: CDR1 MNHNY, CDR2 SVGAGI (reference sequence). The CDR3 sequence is CASRGGQVYEQYF. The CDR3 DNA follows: TGTGCCAGCAGGGGGGGACAGGTTTACGAGCAGTACTTC.

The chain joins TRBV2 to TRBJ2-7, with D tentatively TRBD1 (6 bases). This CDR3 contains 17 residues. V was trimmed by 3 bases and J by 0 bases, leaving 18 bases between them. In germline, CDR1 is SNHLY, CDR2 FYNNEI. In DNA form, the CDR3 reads TGTGCCAGCAGTGATAGGCATGGGACACCAGTCTCCTACGAGCAGTACTTC. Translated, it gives CASSDRHGTPVSYEQYF.

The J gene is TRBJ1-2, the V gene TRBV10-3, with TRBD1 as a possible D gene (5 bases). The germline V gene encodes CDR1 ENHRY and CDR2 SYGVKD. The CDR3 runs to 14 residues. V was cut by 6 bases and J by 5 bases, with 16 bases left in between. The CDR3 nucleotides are TGTGCCATCAGCACTCAAATGTCAGGGTATGGCTACACCTTC. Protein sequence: CAISTQMSGYGYTF.

The CDR3 sequence is CASSSSRGTDTQYF. For the CDR3, the DNA is TGTGCCAGCAGTTCCTCGAGGGGCACAGATACGCAGTATTTT. The chain employs TRBV27 and TRBJ2-3; TRBD2 might be the D (5 bases). This CDR3 has 14 amino acids. Germline V lookup: CDR1 MNHEY, CDR2 SMNVEV (reference sequence). Deletions cut 4 bases from V and 1 base from J, with 9 bases between.

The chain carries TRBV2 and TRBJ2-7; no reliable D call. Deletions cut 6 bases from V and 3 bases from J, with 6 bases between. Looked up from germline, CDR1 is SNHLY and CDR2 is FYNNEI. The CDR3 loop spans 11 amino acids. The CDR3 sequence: CASRKLYEQYF. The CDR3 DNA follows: TGTGCCAGCAGGAAACTCTACGAGCAGTACTTC.

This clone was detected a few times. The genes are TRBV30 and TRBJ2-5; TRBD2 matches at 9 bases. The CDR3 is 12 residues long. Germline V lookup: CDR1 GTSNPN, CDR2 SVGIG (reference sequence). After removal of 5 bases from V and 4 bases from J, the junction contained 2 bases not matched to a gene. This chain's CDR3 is CAWDSGGETQYF. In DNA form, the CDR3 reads TGTGCCTGGGATAGCGGGGGAGAGACCCAGTACTTC. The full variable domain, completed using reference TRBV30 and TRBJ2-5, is SQTIHQWPATLVQPVGSPLSLECTVEGTSNPNLYWYRQAAGRGLQLLFYSVGIGQISSEVPQNLSASRPQDRQFILSSKKLLLSDSGFYLCAWDSGGETQYFGPGTRLLVL.

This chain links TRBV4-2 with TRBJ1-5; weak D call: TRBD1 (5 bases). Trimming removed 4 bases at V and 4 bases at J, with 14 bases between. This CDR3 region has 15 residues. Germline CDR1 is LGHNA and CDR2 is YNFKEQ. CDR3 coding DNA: TGTGCCAGCAGCCCCTCGTGGGGCGAGAATCAGCCCCAGCATTTT. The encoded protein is CASSPSWGENQPQHF.

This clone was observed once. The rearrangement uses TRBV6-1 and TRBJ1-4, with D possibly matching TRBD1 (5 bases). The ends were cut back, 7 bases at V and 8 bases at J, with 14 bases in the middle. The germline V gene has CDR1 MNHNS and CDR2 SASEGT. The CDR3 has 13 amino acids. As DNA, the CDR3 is TGTGCCAGCAACCCTACCCAGGGAGAAAAACTGTTTTTT. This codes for CASNPTQGEKLFF.